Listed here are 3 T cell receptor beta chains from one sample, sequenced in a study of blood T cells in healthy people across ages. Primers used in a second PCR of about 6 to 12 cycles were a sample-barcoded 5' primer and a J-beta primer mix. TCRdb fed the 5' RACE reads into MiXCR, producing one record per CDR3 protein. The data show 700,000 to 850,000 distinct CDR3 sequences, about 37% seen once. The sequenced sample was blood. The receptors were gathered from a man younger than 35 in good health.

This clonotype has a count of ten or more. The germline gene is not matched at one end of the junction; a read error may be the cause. This CDR3 is CASSPGQSTDTQYF. CDR3 nucleotide sequence: TGTGCCAGCAGCCCCGGACAGAGCACAGATACGCAGTATTTT. The rearrangement joins TRBV5-1 to TRBJ2-3; tentatively, D is TRBD1 (6 bases). Germline lookup yields CDR1 SGHRS and CDR2 YFSETQ. The CDR3 runs 14 residues.

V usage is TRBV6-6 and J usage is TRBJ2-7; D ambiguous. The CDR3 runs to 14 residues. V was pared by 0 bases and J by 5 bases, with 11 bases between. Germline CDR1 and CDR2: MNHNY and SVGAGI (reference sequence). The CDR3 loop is CASSYSSSHHEQYF. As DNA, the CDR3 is TGTGCCAGCAGTTACTCGTCTAGTCATCACGAGCAGTACTTC.

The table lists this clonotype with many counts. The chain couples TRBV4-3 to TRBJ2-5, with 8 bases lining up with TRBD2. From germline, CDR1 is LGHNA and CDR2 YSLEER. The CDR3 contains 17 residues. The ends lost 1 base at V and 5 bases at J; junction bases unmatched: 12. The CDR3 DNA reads TGCGCCAGCAGCCAAGCTTCGGGAAACCGCGGGAGGGAGACCCAGTACTTC. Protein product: CASSQASGNRGRETQYF.